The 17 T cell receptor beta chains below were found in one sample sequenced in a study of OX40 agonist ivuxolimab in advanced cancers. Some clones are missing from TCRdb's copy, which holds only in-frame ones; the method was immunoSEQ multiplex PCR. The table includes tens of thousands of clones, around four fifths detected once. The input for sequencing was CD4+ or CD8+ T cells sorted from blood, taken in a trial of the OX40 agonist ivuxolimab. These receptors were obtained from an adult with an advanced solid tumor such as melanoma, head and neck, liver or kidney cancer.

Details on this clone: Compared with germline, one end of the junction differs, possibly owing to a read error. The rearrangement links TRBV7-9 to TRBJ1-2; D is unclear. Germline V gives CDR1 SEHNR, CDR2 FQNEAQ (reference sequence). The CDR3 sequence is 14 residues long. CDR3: CASSLGSAVYGYTF. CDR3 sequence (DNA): TGTGCCAGCAGCTTAGGATCGGCTGTCTATGGCTATACCTTC.

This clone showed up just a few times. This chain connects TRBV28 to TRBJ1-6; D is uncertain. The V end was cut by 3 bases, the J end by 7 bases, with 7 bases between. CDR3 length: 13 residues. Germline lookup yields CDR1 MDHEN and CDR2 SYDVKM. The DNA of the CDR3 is TGTGCCAGCAGTTTCCCACAGAATTCACCCCTCCACTTT. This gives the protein CASSFPQNSPLHF.

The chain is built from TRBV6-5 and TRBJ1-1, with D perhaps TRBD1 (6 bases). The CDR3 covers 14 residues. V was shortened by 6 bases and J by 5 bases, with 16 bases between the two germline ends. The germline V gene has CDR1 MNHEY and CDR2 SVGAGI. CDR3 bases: TGTGCCAGCAGCGCGAACCTCAGGGGAACTGAAGCTTTCTTT. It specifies CASSANLRGTEAFF.

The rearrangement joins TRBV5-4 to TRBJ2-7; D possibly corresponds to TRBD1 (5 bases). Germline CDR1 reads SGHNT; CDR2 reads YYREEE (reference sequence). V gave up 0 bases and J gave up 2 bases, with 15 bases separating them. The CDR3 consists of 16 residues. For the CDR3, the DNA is TGTGCCAGCAGCTTGGGTGGACAAGGAGTCCCCTACGAGCAGTACTTC. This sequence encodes CASSLGGQGVPYEQYF.

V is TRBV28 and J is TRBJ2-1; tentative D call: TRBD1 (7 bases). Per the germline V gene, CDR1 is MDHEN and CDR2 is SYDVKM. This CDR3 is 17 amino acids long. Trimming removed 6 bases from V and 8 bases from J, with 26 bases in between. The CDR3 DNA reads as TGTGCCAGCAGCCACGGACAGGTCGGGGGAGGACTCGATGAGCAGTTCTTC. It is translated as CASSHGQVGGGLDEQFF.

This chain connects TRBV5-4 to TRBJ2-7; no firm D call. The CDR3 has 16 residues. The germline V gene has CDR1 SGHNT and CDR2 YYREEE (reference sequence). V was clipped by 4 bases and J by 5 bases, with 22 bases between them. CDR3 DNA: TGTGCCAGCAGCCCCCGTAAAGGACGAACTTGGGACGAGCAGTACTTC. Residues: CASSPRKGRTWDEQYF.

For the CDR3, the DNA is TGTGCCAGCTTAGGACTAGCTGACAATGAGCAGTTCTTC. It specifies CASLGLADNEQFF. This rearrangement joins TRBV6-1 to TRBJ2-1; 8 positions agree with TRBD2. CDR1 MNHNS and CDR2 SASEGT come from the germline V gene. The CDR3 covers 13 residues. The V gene end was trimmed by 8 bases and the J gene end by 5 bases; junction bases not matched to a gene: 5.

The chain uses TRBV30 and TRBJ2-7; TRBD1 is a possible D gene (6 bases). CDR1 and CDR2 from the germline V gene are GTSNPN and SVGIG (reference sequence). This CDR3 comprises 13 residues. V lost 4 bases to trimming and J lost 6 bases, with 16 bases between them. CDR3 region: CAWIYRASGEQYF. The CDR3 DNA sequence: TGTGCCTGGATTTACAGGGCCTCGGGCGAGCAGTACTTC.

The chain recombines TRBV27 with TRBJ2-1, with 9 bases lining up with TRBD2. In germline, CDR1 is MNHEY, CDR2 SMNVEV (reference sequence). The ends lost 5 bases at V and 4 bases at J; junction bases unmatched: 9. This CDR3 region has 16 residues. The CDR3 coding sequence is TGTGCCAGCAGTCCCATAGCGGGAGTCTTTTACAATGAGCAGTTCTTC. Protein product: CASSPIAGVFYNEQFF.

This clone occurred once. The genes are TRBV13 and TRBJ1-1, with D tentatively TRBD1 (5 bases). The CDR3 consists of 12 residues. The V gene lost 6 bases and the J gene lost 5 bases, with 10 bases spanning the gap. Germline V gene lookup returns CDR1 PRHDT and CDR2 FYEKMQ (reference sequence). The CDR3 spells CASRAAGTEAFF. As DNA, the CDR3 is TGTGCCAGCAGGGCCGCAGGGACTGAAGCTTTCTTT.

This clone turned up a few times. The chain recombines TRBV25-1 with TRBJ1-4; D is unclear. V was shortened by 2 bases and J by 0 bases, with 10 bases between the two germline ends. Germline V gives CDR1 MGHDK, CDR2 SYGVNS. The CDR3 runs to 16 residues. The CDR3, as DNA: TGTGCCAGCAGTGAAAGGGAGGGAGCAACTAATGAAAAACTGTTTTTT. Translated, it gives CASSEREGATNEKLFF.

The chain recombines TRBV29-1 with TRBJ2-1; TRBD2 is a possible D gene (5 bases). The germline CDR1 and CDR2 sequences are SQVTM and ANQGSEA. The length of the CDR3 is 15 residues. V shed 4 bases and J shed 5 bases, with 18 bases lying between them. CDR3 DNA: TGCAGCGTTGGGACTCGAGTCAGGCCTCACAATGAGCAGTTCTTC. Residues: CSVGTRVRPHNEQFF.

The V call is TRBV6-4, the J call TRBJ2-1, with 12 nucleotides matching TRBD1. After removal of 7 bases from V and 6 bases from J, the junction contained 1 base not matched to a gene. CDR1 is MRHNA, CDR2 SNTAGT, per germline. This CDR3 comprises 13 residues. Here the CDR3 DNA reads TGTGCCAGCACGGGACAGGGGGCCAATGAGCAGTTCTTC. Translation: CASTGQGANEQFF.

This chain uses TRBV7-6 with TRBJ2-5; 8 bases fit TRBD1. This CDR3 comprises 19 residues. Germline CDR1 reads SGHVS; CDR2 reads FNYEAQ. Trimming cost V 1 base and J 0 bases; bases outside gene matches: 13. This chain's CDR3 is CASSLDPTRQGQNQETQYF. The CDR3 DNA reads TGTGCCAGCAGCTTAGATCCGACTCGACAGGGGCAAAACCAAGAGACCCAGTACTTC. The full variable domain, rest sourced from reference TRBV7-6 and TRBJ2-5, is GAGVSQSPRYKVTKRGQDVALRCDPISGHVSLYWYRQALGQGPEFLTYFNYEAQQDKSGLPNDRFSAERPEGSISTLTIQRTEQRDSAMYRCASSLDPTRQGQNQETQYFGPGTRLLVL.

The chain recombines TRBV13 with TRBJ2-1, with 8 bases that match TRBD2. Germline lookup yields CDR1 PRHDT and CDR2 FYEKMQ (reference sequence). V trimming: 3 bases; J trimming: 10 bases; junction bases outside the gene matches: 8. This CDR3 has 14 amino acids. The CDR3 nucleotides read TGTGCCAGCAGCTTCGGACTAGCTTCCCGAGAGCAGTTCTTC. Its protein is CASSFGLASREQFF.

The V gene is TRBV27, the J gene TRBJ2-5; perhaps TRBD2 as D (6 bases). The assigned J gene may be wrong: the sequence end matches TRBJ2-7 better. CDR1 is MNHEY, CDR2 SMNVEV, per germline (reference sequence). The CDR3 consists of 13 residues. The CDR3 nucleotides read TGTGCCAGCAGCTTTGCGGGGCAATACGAGCAGTACTTC. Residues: CASSFAGQYEQYF.

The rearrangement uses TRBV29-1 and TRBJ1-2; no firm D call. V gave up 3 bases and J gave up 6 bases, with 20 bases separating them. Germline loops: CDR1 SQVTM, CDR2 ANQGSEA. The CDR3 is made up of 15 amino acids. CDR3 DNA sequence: TGCAGCGTTGAGTCAATCAGGTTGTCTTCCCATGGCTACACCTTC. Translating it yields CSVESIRLSSHGYTF.